The 32 T cell receptor beta chains below come from one sample, sequenced in a study of blood T cell repertoires in COVID-19. Repertoires were generated with immunoSEQ multiplex PCR, while TCRdb's copy carries only in-frame clones and drops some. The data show approximately 150,000 clones, around 74% seen once. Sequencing was done on a sample of peripheral blood. These receptors were taken from a woman aged 60-75 years with COVID-19, enrolled during active disease.

For the CDR3, the DNA is TGTGCCAGCAGCTTAGCGAGCACTAGCGTCACCGGGGAGCTGTTTTTT. Translating it yields CASSLASTSVTGELFF. The chain links TRBV7-2 to TRBJ2-2, with TRBD2 matching over 7 bases. CDR3 length: 16 amino acids. V gave up 0 bases and J gave up 4 bases; unmatched junction bases: 5. Germline assignment: CDR1 SGHTA and CDR2 FQGNSA.

This chain joins TRBV19 and TRBJ1-5; 10 bases line up with TRBD1. The CDR3 spans 16 residues. V shed 7 bases, J shed 2 bases, and the junction held 8 bases outside the gene matches. Germline assignment: CDR1 LNHDA and CDR2 SQIVND (reference sequence). The CDR3 sequence is CASKGQGTARNQPQHF. In nucleotides, the CDR3 is TGTGCCAGTAAGGGACAGGGGACGGCGCGCAATCAGCCCCAGCATTTT.

V usage is TRBV29-1 and J usage is TRBJ2-2; no firm D call. Per the germline V gene, CDR1 is SQVTM and CDR2 is ANQGSEA. V lost 0 bases to trimming and J lost 1 base, with 6 bases between them. This CDR3 is built from 14 residues. CDR3 coding DNA: TGCAGCGTTGAAGAGCCCAGGAACACCGGGGAGCTGTTTTTT. Its translation is CSVEEPRNTGELFF.

This clone came up a few times. The chain combines TRBV6-5 with TRBJ2-1; possibly TRBD2 for D (6 bases). CDR1 is MNHEY, CDR2 SVGAGI, per germline. The CDR3 runs 13 residues. Between the trimmed V and J ends, which lost 6 bases and 6 bases, there was a span of 12 bases. CDR3 loop: CASRIGLPNEQFF. The DNA of the CDR3 is TGTGCCAGCAGAATAGGACTACCCAATGAGCAGTTCTTC.

The CDR3 is CASSWVAGYTQYF. The CDR3 nucleotides read TGTGCCAGCAGTTGGGTCGCAGGGTATACGCAGTATTTT. This chain uses TRBV6-5 with TRBJ2-3; tentative D call: TRBD1 (5 bases). Germline V gene sequence: CDR1 MNHEY, CDR2 SVGAGI. The CDR3 is made up of 13 amino acids. Deletions cut 4 bases from V and 7 bases from J, with 12 bases between.

The chain is built from TRBV28 and TRBJ1-4; 7 nucleotides match TRBD1. Germline CDR1 and CDR2: MDHEN and SYDVKM. There are 16 residues in the CDR3. Losses at the gene ends were 3 bases for V and 3 bases for J; bases not matched to a gene: 7. CDR3 sequence (DNA): TGTGCCAGCAGTTTGGGCAGGGGGATGTCTAATGAAAAACTGTTTTTT. It is translated as CASSLGRGMSNEKLFF.

This chain links TRBV9 with TRBJ2-7; weak D call: TRBD1 (7 bases). Per germline, CDR1 SGDLS and CDR2 YYNGEE. The CDR3 consists of 11 residues. V lost 3 bases and J 12 bases, leaving 13 bases between the germline ends. Here the CDR3 DNA reads TGTGCCAGCAGCGCCGGGGGACAGATGTACTTC. This codes for CASSAGGQMYF.

This clone showed up just once. The chain carries TRBV9 and TRBJ1-3, with D uncertain. V gave up 0 bases and J gave up 2 bases, with 15 bases separating them. The germline V gene encodes CDR1 SGDLS and CDR2 YYNGEE. This CDR3 has 17 amino acids. The CDR3 sequence: CASSVGWSRITGNTIYF. The CDR3 coding sequence is TGTGCCAGCAGCGTAGGGTGGTCGCGTATTACTGGAAACACCATATATTTT.

The V and J genes are TRBV19 and TRBJ2-3; 7 bases are shared with TRBD1. V shed 5 bases and J 7 bases; nucleotides not matched to a gene: 18. The CDR3 loop spans 17 amino acids. The germline V gene encodes CDR1 LNHDA and CDR2 SQIVND (reference sequence). Here the CDR3 DNA reads TGTGCCAGTAGTTCCCCGGACCGGACAGGAGAGCTTCATACGCAGTATTTT. This translates into CASSSPDRTGELHTQYF.

J is TRBJ1-2 and V is TRBV9, with a possible D match to TRBD1 (5 bases). CDR3 length: 14 amino acids. The V and J ends lost 6 bases and 3 bases respectively, with 15 bases between them. Germline CDR1 and CDR2: SGDLS and YYNGEE. DNA for the CDR3: TGTGCCAGCACCCGTAGCGGGGGGGACTATGGCTACACCTTC. As protein: CASTRSGGDYGYTF.

The gene calls are TRBV15 and TRBJ2-7; 13 bases line up with TRBD2. The length of the CDR3 is 15 residues. Looked up from germline, CDR1 is LNHNV and CDR2 is YYDKDF (reference sequence). The junction had 5 bases not matched to a gene; V was cut back by 5 bases and J by 4 bases. CDR3 amino acids: CATSEGLAGPYEQYF. CDR3 DNA: TGTGCCACCAGCGAGGGACTAGCGGGACCTTACGAGCAGTACTTC.

The chain uses TRBV9 and TRBJ1-6, with 7 nucleotides matching TRBD1. The trim removed 2 bases at V and 7 bases at J, leaving 9 bases unmatched. Germline CDR1 SGDLS, CDR2 YYNGEE. The CDR3 loop spans 16 amino acids. The DNA of the CDR3 is TGTGCCAGCAGCGTTTCCGGGACAGCTACCAATTCACCCCTCCACTTT. Translation: CASSVSGTATNSPLHF.

The V and J genes are TRBV5-4 and TRBJ2-2; a possible D gene is TRBD1 (5 bases). Germline CDR1 SGHNT, CDR2 YYREEE (reference sequence). V dropped 4 bases and J dropped 0 bases, with 13 bases sitting between them. There are 16 residues in the CDR3. The CDR3 region has the DNA TGTGCCAGCAGCACACAATCAGGGTCGAACACCGGGGAGCTGTTTTTT. It codes for CASSTQSGSNTGELFF.

The chain links TRBV9 to TRBJ1-1; D is unresolved. The V gene lost 0 bases and the J gene lost 4 bases, with 19 bases spanning the gap. The CDR3 spans 17 residues. Germline CDR1 reads SGDLS; CDR2 reads YYNGEE. DNA for the CDR3: TGTGCCAGCAGCGTAGGCAGATACCAAACCCGGGGCACTGAAGCTTTCTTT. This translates into CASSVGRYQTRGTEAFF. Full variable domain (missing parts from reference TRBV9 and TRBJ1-1): DSGVTQTPKHLITATGQRVTLRCSPRSGDLSVYWYQQSLDQGLQFLIQYYNGEERAKGNILERFSAQQFPDLHSELNLSSLELGDSALYFCASSVGRYQTRGTEAFFGQGTRLTVV.

The chain couples TRBV2 to TRBJ1-5; 7 bases line up with TRBD1. Germline V gives CDR1 SNHLY, CDR2 FYNNEI. This CDR3 contains 13 residues. The ends lost 10 bases at V and 5 bases at J; junction bases unmatched: 8. This chain's CDR3 is CATEQGRDQPQHF. The CDR3 region has the DNA TGTGCCACCGAACAGGGGCGTGATCAGCCCCAGCATTTT.

The chain links TRBV20-1 to TRBJ1-5; D perhaps matches TRBD1 (5 bases). Trimming removed 5 bases from V and 7 bases from J, with 9 bases in between. The CDR3 runs to 11 residues. Germline V lookup: CDR1 DFQATT, CDR2 SNEGSKA (reference sequence). CDR3 sequence: CSAGTEQPQHF. As DNA, the CDR3 is TGCAGTGCTGGGACTGAACAGCCCCAGCATTTT.

V usage is TRBV10-1 and J usage is TRBJ2-2, with a weak D call TRBD1 (6 bases). CDR1 WNHNN and CDR2 SYGVQD come from the germline V gene (reference sequence). The germline V and J ends were trimmed by 2 bases and 7 bases, with 11 bases remaining between them. The CDR3 length is 14 residues. The DNA of the CDR3 is TGCGCCAGCAGTGAGAACAGGGTCGGCGGGGAGCTGTTTTTT. Amino acid sequence: CASSENRVGGELFF.

The V gene is TRBV5-1, the J gene TRBJ2-3; D uncertain. This CDR3 is built from 15 residues. With 4 bases removed from V and 1 base from J, the gap between germline ends came to 13 bases. Germline values: CDR1 SGHRS, CDR2 YFSETQ. The CDR3 spells CASSTDLVGTDTQYF. In DNA, the CDR3 is TGCGCCAGCAGCACCGACTTGGTGGGCACAGATACGCAGTATTTT. Supplemented by reference TRBV5-1 and TRBJ2-3, the full variable domain reads KAGVTQTPRYLIKTRGQQVTLSCSPISGHRSVSWYQQTPGQGLQFLFEYFSETQRNKGNFPGRFSGRQFSNSRSEMNVSTLELGDSALYLCASSTDLVGTDTQYFGPGTRLTVL.

The rearrangement joins TRBV5-8 to TRBJ1-2; D ambiguous. This CDR3 region has 15 residues. Trimming removed 0 bases at V and 1 base at J, with 10 bases between. The germline CDR1 and CDR2 sequences are SGHTS and YDEGEE. The CDR3 region is CASSLVTENNYGYTF. The CDR3 DNA reads TGTGCCAGCAGCTTGGTCACAGAAAATAACTATGGCTACACCTTC.

The V and J genes are TRBV15 and TRBJ1-1; D gene unclear. The V end was cut by 0 bases, the J end by 5 bases, with 10 bases between. Germline values: CDR1 LNHNV, CDR2 YYDKDF (reference sequence). This CDR3 spans 14 amino acids. This CDR3 is CATSRDWRETEAFF. The DNA for the CDR3 is TGTGCCACCAGCAGAGATTGGAGAGAAACTGAAGCTTTCTTT.

J is TRBJ1-6 and V is TRBV28, with 9 bases fitting TRBD1. The CDR3 length is 20 residues. In germline, CDR1 is MDHEN, CDR2 SYDVKM. The V gene end was trimmed by 1 base and the J gene end by 0 bases; junction bases not matched to a gene: 10. The CDR3 sequence: CASSLLWGTGLSSYNSPLHF. In DNA form, the CDR3 reads TGTGCCAGCAGTTTATTATGGGGGACAGGGTTAAGCTCCTATAATTCACCCCTCCACTTT.

The CDR3 coding sequence is TGTGCCAGCAGCGTAGAGGGCGGGAGATCGGAGACGCAGTATTTT. It yields the protein CASSVEGGRSETQYF. This sequence joins TRBV9 and TRBJ2-3; TRBD2 aligns across 7 bases. The CDR3 extends over 15 amino acids. Germline loops: CDR1 SGDLS, CDR2 YYNGEE. V lost 0 bases and J lost 9; bases outside the gene matches: 10.

The chain has TRBV29-1 and TRBJ2-6; 12 bases map to TRBD1. The CDR3 totals 19 residues. V lost 4 bases, J lost 0 bases, and 10 bases stayed unmatched. CDR1 is SQVTM, CDR2 ANQGSEA, per germline. The CDR3: CSVAAKGTGGSSGANVLTF. In DNA, the CDR3 is TGCAGCGTTGCTGCTAAGGGGACAGGGGGCAGCTCTGGGGCCAACGTCCTGACTTTC. Complete variable domain (other parts from reference TRBV29-1 and TRBJ2-6): SAVISQKPSRDICQRGTSLTIQCQVDSQVTMMFWYRQQPGQSLTLIATANQGSEATYESGFVIDKFPISRPNLTFSTLTVSNMSPEDSSIYLCSVAAKGTGGSSGANVLTFGAGSRLTVL.

CDR3 sequence (DNA): TGTGCCAGCAGCTTGGCAGGGGGTACCGGGGAGCTGTTTTTT. Translated: CASSLAGGTGELFF. The chain combines TRBV5-8 with TRBJ2-2; 7 bases agree with TRBD1. Germline V gene sequence: CDR1 SGHTS, CDR2 YDEGEE. The junction had 1 base not matched to a gene; V was cut back by 0 bases and J by 5 bases. The CDR3 is 14 amino acids.

A few counts support this clone. The rearrangement uses TRBV27 and TRBJ1-5; 7 bases map to TRBD1. The length of the CDR3 is 15 residues. Germline loops: CDR1 MNHEY, CDR2 SMNVEV (reference sequence). The V segment lost 8 bases and the J segment 7 bases; nucleotides outside the gene matches: 14. In DNA, the CDR3 is TGTGCCAGCGCAAGGCAGGGGGTGTTGGCCCAGCCCCAGCATTTT. It translates to CASARQGVLAQPQHF.

The V call is TRBV5-1, the J call TRBJ2-2, with D unclear. This CDR3 comprises 12 residues. In germline, CDR1 is SGHRS, CDR2 YFSETQ. The germline V and J ends were trimmed by 0 bases and 8 bases, with 5 bases remaining between them. Written as DNA, the CDR3 is TGCGCCAGCAGCTTGGCCGGTGGGGAGCTGTTTTTT. Encoded protein: CASSLAGGELFF.

The CDR3 nucleotides are TGTGCCAGCAGCTTAGGATTGGGACAGGGGGCGAATGAGCAGTTCTTC. Translation gives CASSLGLGQGANEQFF. The chain couples TRBV5-5 to TRBJ2-1; TRBD1 matches 12 bases. This CDR3 is built from 16 residues. Germline V gene lookup returns CDR1 SGHKS and CDR2 YYEKEE (reference sequence). Losses at the gene ends were 2 bases for V and 7 bases for J; bases not matched to a gene: 7.

This chain connects TRBV19 to TRBJ2-2, with TRBD2 matching 8 bases. This CDR3 contains 15 residues. The germline CDR1 and CDR2 sequences are LNHDA and SQIVND (reference sequence). The ends lost 7 bases at V and 1 base at J; junction bases unmatched: 5. Here the CDR3 reads CASTSGLENTGELFF. In DNA, the CDR3 is TGTGCCAGTACCTCGGGACTAGAGAACACCGGGGAGCTGTTTTTT.

The chain combines TRBV28 with TRBJ1-1; D possibly corresponds to TRBD1 (6 bases). The V end lost 4 bases, the J end lost 4 bases, and 16 bases lay between the germline ends. The CDR3 contains 15 residues. CDR1 is MDHEN and CDR2 is SYDVKM in the germline V gene. CDR3: CASSSLTGLGTEAFF. The CDR3 nucleotides are TGTGCCAGCAGTTCTTTAACAGGGTTGGGCACTGAAGCTTTCTTT.

Of note for this clone: One end of the junction is discordant with germline, which a read error may explain. The CDR3 here is CVSSGLWGRSPLHF. The CDR3 DNA is TGTGTCAGCAGCGGTCTTTGGGGGCGTTCACCCCTCCACTTT. The chain couples TRBV2 to TRBJ1-6; maybe TRBD1 (6 bases). The CDR3 sequence is 14 residues long. CDR1 and CDR2 (germline): SNHLY, FYNNEI. Combining the CDR3 with reference TRBV2 and TRBJ1-6 gives the whole variable domain EPEVTQTPSHQVTQMGQEVILRCVPISNHLYFYWYRQILGQKVEFLVSFYNNEISEKSEIFDDQFSVERPDGSNFTLKIRSTKLEDSAMYFCVSSGLWGRSPLHFGNGTRLTVT.

V gene TRBV5-1 combines with J gene TRBJ2-2, with D maybe TRBD2 (5 bases). V was shortened by 1 base and J by 6 bases, with 10 bases between the two germline ends. This CDR3 has 14 amino acids. Per the germline V gene, CDR1 is SGHRS and CDR2 is YFSETQ. The CDR3 nucleotides read TGCGCCAGCAGCTTGCAGTCGGGGTCCGGGGAGCTGTTTTTT. Translating it yields CASSLQSGSGELFF.

The chain joins TRBV5-1 to TRBJ1-1, with a weak D call TRBD1 (5 bases). V lost 4 bases and J lost 10, with 20 bases in between. Looked up from germline, CDR1 is SGHRS and CDR2 is YFSETQ. The CDR3 is 14 amino acids. CDR3 in DNA: TGCGCCAGCAGCCTCCAGGACACTGCCGTGGGAGCTTTCTTT. It is translated as CASSLQDTAVGAFF.